Each of the 2 T cell receptor beta chains below was sequenced from the same sample in a study of shared clonotypes between healthy human individuals. Naive CD8 cells were CD45RO-negative, positively selected for CCR7, excluding terminally differentiated effector memory CD45RA+ cells. Measured with immunoSEQ multiplex PCR; TCRdb has only the in-frame clones, and not every one. Counted here are hundreds of thousands of clones, 95% to 97% occurring once; the ten biggest clones make up around 0.25%. The sequencing sample was made of naive CD8+ T cells sorted from blood. The receptor source for this set is a man aged 30 to 39 in good health.

The chain recombines TRBV29-1 with TRBJ2-3, with no clear D. CDR3 length: 14 residues. The V gene lost 4 bases and the J gene lost 0 bases, with 11 bases spanning the gap. Germline values: CDR1 SQVTM, CDR2 ANQGSEA. The CDR3 sequence: CSVGPGPSTDTQYF. CDR3 nucleotide sequence: TGCAGCGTTGGCCCAGGACCTAGCACAGATACGCAGTATTTT.

With regard to this clone: This sample also contains other DNA sequences that code for the same CDR3. The rearrangement uses TRBV27 and TRBJ2-1; D is unresolved. This CDR3 contains 13 residues. CDR1 and CDR2 (germline): MNHEY, SMNVEV (reference sequence). V lost 3 bases and J 4 bases, leaving 7 bases between the germline ends. The CDR3 protein is CASSFGSYNEQFF. CDR3 nucleotide sequence: TGTGCCAGCAGTTTCGGCAGTTACAATGAGCAGTTCTTC.